The 25 T cell receptor beta chains given below trace back to one sample, sequenced in a study of T cells in Graves' hyperthyroidism and ophthalmopathy. Template material for amplifying TCR beta CDR3 regions consisted of RNA transcripts. During a first-round RT-PCR of the TCR CDR3, the HTBI primer set was used. TCRdb independently ran MiXCR on the multiplex PCR reads; one entry per CDR3 protein. This sample has more than 550,000 distinct CDR3 sequences; roughly 46% occur once, and the top ten carry roughly 6.5%. The source material was peripheral blood or thyroid tissue (not recorded which). Receptors were obtained from an adult man with Graves' disease, either hyperthyroidism or ophthalmopathy (not recorded which).

The chain carries TRBV9 and TRBJ2-7, with TRBD1 identical over 9 bases. CDR1 and CDR2 from the germline V gene are SGDLS and YYNGEE. The V segment lost 3 bases and the J segment 1 base; nucleotides outside the gene matches: 5. The CDR3 has 15 amino acids. The CDR3 nucleotides are TGTGCCAGCAGCGGGAGGGACAGGGATTCCTACGAGCAGTACTTC. Protein sequence: CASSGRDRDSYEQYF.

V gene TRBV10-3 combines with J gene TRBJ1-4; a weak D match, TRBD1 (6 bases). This CDR3 is 12 amino acids long. Trimming took 7 bases from V and 10 from J, leaving 13 bases between them. CDR1 and CDR2 from the germline V gene are ENHRY and SYGVKD. In nucleotides, the CDR3 is TGTGCCATCAAGGATGAGGGGGGAAAACTGTTTTTT. It translates to CAIKDEGGKLFF.

This clonotype has more than one count but fewer than ten. The chain uses TRBV6-2 or TRBV6-3 and TRBJ1-5; D is unclear. The CDR3 is made up of 16 amino acids. Germline CDR1 and CDR2: MNHEY and SVGEGT. Trimming took off 4 bases at V and 2 bases at J, with 15 bases between the two ends. The chain's CDR3 is CASSLKGHMGNQPQHF. The CDR3 DNA sequence: TGTGCCAGCAGTTTAAAGGGCCATATGGGCAATCAGCCCCAGCATTTT.

This clonotype turned up a few times. The V call is TRBV20-1, the J call TRBJ2-7, with D perhaps matching TRBD2 (6 bases). With 6 bases removed from V and 4 bases from J, the gap between germline ends came to 19 bases. The CDR3 is 14 residues long. CDR1 is DFQATT, CDR2 SNEGSKA, per germline (reference sequence). Here the CDR3 reads CSALGKRVPYEQYF. CDR3 coding DNA: TGCAGTGCCCTAGGGAAGCGGGTTCCGTACGAGCAGTACTTC.

The gene calls are TRBV15 and TRBJ2-7, with D unresolved. The V end lost 4 bases, the J end lost 0 bases, and 16 bases lay between the germline ends. The germline CDR1 and CDR2 sequences are LNHNV and YYDKDF (reference sequence). The CDR3 sequence is 16 residues long. The CDR3 reads CATSMSLDLISYEQYF. In nucleotides, the CDR3 is TGTGCCACCAGCATGTCCCTGGATTTAATCTCCTACGAGCAGTACTTC.

With regard to this clonotype: This may arise from a read error, as a much more abundant clone is one base away. CDR3 sequence (DNA): TGTGCCACCAGTGATTCGACAGGGGAGGCCTATGGCCACACCTTC. Translated: CATSDSTGEAYGHTF. V usage is TRBV2 and J usage is TRBJ1-2; the match to TRBD1 covers 8 bases. In germline, CDR1 is SNHLY, CDR2 FYNNEI. The CDR3 runs to 15 residues.

The V call is TRBV2, the J call TRBJ2-5, with D maybe TRBD1 (5 bases). Trimming left V 3 bases short and J 4 bases short, with 9 bases between. The CDR3 is 13 amino acids. The V gene's germline CDR1 is SNHLY and CDR2 FYNNEI. This CDR3 reads CASSDQGTETQYF. The DNA for the CDR3 is TGTGCCAGCAGTGATCAGGGTACAGAGACCCAGTACTTC.

This clonotype occurred many times. This sequence joins TRBV10-1 and TRBJ1-1; no reliable D call. Trimming shortened V by 0 bases and J by 5 bases, and 10 bases separated the two germline ends. The germline V gene has CDR1 WNHNN and CDR2 SYGVQD (reference sequence). The CDR3 consists of 14 residues. The chain's CDR3 is CASSESSGWTEAFF. The DNA for the CDR3 is TGCGCCAGCAGTGAGTCCTCGGGGTGGACTGAAGCTTTCTTT.

CDR3 residues: CASSELGLLFF. The CDR3 DNA sequence: TGTGCCAGCAGTGAATTGGGTCTTCTGTTTTTT. The genes are TRBV25-1 and TRBJ1-4; D is undetermined. Per germline, CDR1 MGHDK and CDR2 SYGVNS. With 1 base removed from V and 14 bases from J, the gap between germline ends came to 8 bases. The CDR3 has 11 residues.

The J gene is TRBJ1-2, the V gene TRBV7-2, with 9 positions matching TRBD1. Germline CDR1 reads SGHTA; CDR2 reads FQGNSA. The CDR3 has 16 amino acids. The junction had 15 bases not matched to a gene; V was cut back by 6 bases and J by 7 bases. The CDR3 protein is CASSYRDRASKGGYTF. CDR3 nucleotide sequence: TGTGCCAGCAGTTACCGGGACAGGGCCAGTAAGGGTGGCTACACCTTC.

This chain joins TRBV20-1 and TRBJ1-5, with 7 bases matching TRBD1. Per the germline V gene, CDR1 is DFQATT and CDR2 is SNEGSKA (reference sequence). V dropped 3 bases and J dropped 3; count of bases not matched to a gene: 11. This CDR3 comprises 16 residues. The DNA for the CDR3 is TGCAGTGCTAGCCGGGCAGGGGGAGAAGTCAATCAGCCCCAGCATTTT. Encoded protein: CSASRAGGEVNQPQHF.

V and J are TRBV7-9 and TRBJ1-2; possible D gene TRBD1, 5 bases. V lost 5 bases, J lost 7 bases, and 20 bases lay in between. This CDR3 region has 15 residues. Germline CDR1 SEHNR, CDR2 FQNEAQ (reference sequence). CDR3 DNA: TGTGCCAGCAGCCGAGACGCCTCGGGGGTGTCTGGCTACACCTTC. As protein: CASSRDASGVSGYTF.

This clonotype was counted only a few times. The rearrangement uses TRBV19 and TRBJ1-2; 11 bases line up with TRBD1. CDR1 and CDR2 from the germline V gene are LNHDA and SQIVND (reference sequence). CDR3 length: 15 residues. The trim removed 5 bases at V and 4 bases at J, leaving 6 bases unmatched. As DNA, the CDR3 is TGTGCCAGTAGTCCGGGACAGGGGGGTGGCTATGGCTACACCTTC. It codes for CASSPGQGGGYGYTF.

This clonotype was observed many times. V gene TRBV29-1 combines with J gene TRBJ1-2; no firm D call. V was clipped by 1 base and J by 3 bases, with 9 bases between them. The CDR3 extends over 13 amino acids. Germline values: CDR1 SQVTM, CDR2 ANQGSEA. The CDR3 sequence is CSVEAGIDYGYTF. The CDR3 nucleotides read TGCAGCGTTGAAGCGGGGATTGACTATGGCTACACCTTC.

J is TRBJ2-7 and V is TRBV29-1; D is perhaps TRBD2 (5 bases). Between the trimmed V and J ends, which lost 8 bases and 2 bases, there was a span of 13 bases. CDR3 length: 12 residues. Germline V gives CDR1 SQVTM, CDR2 ANQGSEA. The CDR3 spells CSLDRGAYEQYF. The CDR3 DNA sequence: TGCAGCTTGGATCGGGGTGCCTACGAGCAGTACTTC.

This sequence joins TRBV11-1 and TRBJ1-4; possible D gene TRBD1, 5 bases. This CDR3 has 15 amino acids. Trimming removed 4 bases from V and 5 bases from J, with 14 bases in between. The germline CDR1 and CDR2 sequences are SGHAT and FQDESV (reference sequence). CDR3 region: CASSSGARINEKLFF. CDR3 DNA: TGTGCCAGCAGCTCTGGGGCCAGAATAAATGAAAAACTGTTTTTT.

This clonotype was counted only a few times. The chain carries TRBV20-1 and TRBJ1-6; D is possibly TRBD1 (6 bases). Trimming shortened V by 4 bases and J by 0 bases, and 16 bases separated the two germline ends. Germline lookup yields CDR1 DFQATT and CDR2 SNEGSKA (reference sequence). The CDR3 contains 17 residues. CDR3 nucleotide sequence: TGCAGTGCTACGTCGGACAGAGCGGACTCCTATAATTCACCCCTCCACTTT. Translated: CSATSDRADSYNSPLHF.

The chain has TRBV7-9 and TRBJ1-6; D not certain. Germline V gives CDR1 SEHNR, CDR2 FQNEAQ (reference sequence). Trimming stripped 6 bases from V and 0 bases from J, with 12 bases between. The length of the CDR3 is 16 residues. The CDR3 nucleotides are TGTGCCAGCAGTTTCAAGGGAAGCTCCTATAATTCACCCCTCCACTTT. This sequence encodes CASSFKGSSYNSPLHF.

There are many counts of this clonotype. The genes are TRBV7-9 and TRBJ1-2; 7 nucleotides align to TRBD1. The J segment lost 3 bases and the V segment lost 3 bases, leaving 10 bases of the junction unmatched. Looked up from germline, CDR1 is SEHNR and CDR2 is FQNEAQ (reference sequence). The CDR3 is made up of 16 amino acids. This chain's CDR3 is CASSLPLQGVDYGYTF. The CDR3 DNA sequence: TGTGCCAGCAGCTTGCCTTTGCAGGGGGTGGACTATGGCTACACCTTC.

The gene calls are TRBV13 and TRBJ1-1; maybe TRBD1 (6 bases). Trimming took off 6 bases at V and 8 bases at J, with 16 bases between the two ends. CDR1 and CDR2 from the germline V gene are PRHDT and FYEKMQ (reference sequence). The CDR3 runs to 13 residues. Here the CDR3 DNA reads TGTGCCAGCAGTTTACAGGGTTCATCCGAAGCTTTCTTT. Its translation: CASSLQGSSEAFF.

This clonotype was recorded many times. The CDR3 DNA reads as TGTGCCAGCAGCCCCAGGGTTGGTAAGCCCCAGCATTTT. It codes for CASSPRVGKPQHF. The chain joins TRBV7-8 to TRBJ1-5, with D possibly being TRBD1 (5 bases). Germline V gene lookup returns CDR1 SGHVS and CDR2 FQNEAQ. Trimming cost V 5 bases and J 8 bases, with 13 bases left between them. This CDR3 is 13 amino acids long.

The rearrangement joins TRBV28 to TRBJ1-1; TRBD1 matches at 9 bases. Germline trimming cut 6 bases from V and 3 bases from J; bases unmatched to any gene: 2. The CDR3 is 13 amino acids. Germline lookup yields CDR1 MDHEN and CDR2 SYDVKM. For the CDR3, the DNA is TGTGCCAGCAGGTACAGGGGGCACACTGAAGCTTTCTTT. It encodes CASRYRGHTEAFF.

The table lists this clonotype with many counts. The chain uses TRBV7-2 and TRBJ1-1; 9 bases agree with TRBD1. V lost 4 bases to trimming and J lost 4 bases; unmatched junction nucleotides: 10. The CDR3 has 16 residues. The V gene's germline CDR1 is SGHTA and CDR2 FQGNSA. This CDR3 reads CASSSWDRVGGTEAFF. The DNA of the CDR3 is TGTGCCAGCAGCTCCTGGGACAGGGTAGGTGGCACTGAAGCTTTCTTT. The variable domain in full, completed from reference TRBV7-2 and TRBJ1-1, reads GAGVSQSPSNKVTEKGKDVELRCDPISGHTALYWYRQSLGQGLEFLIYFQGNSAPDKSGLPSDRFSAERTGGSVSTLTIQRTQQEDSAVYLCASSSWDRVGGTEAFFGQGTRLTVV.

The V gene is TRBV11-1, the J gene TRBJ1-2, with TRBD1 matching 7 bases. The CDR3 is made up of 15 amino acids. Trimming took 5 bases from V and 1 from J; bases not matched to a gene: 7. Germline V gene sequence: CDR1 SGHAT, CDR2 FQDESV (reference sequence). Here the CDR3 reads CASSQGDGDNYGYTF. The CDR3 DNA sequence: TGTGCCAGCAGCCAGGGGGACGGAGATAACTATGGCTACACCTTC.

Of note for this clonotype: The junction departs from germline at one end; a sequencing error may be responsible. J is TRBJ1-2 and V is TRBV7-2, with D unclear. There are 16 residues in the CDR3. CDR1 is SGHTA and CDR2 is FQGNSA in the germline V gene. The CDR3 sequence is CASSHHDSAPEYGYTF. The CDR3 DNA sequence: TGCGCCAGCAGCCATCATGACTCCGCGCCGGAATATGGCTACACCTTC.